These 16 T cell receptor beta chains were all obtained from the same sample, sequenced in a study of blood T cell repertoires in COVID-19. Produced via immunoSEQ multiplex PCR; TCRdb's table is partial and in-frame only. The sample carries roughly 250,000 clones, more than 75% recorded once. Sequenced material: PBMCs or T cells enriched from blood (not recorded which). Receptors originate from a woman aged 50 to 65 who had recovered from COVID-19.

The CDR3 here is CAIRRTTGNNEQFF. CDR3 sequence (DNA): TGTGCCATCAGGAGAACCACAGGGAACAATGAGCAGTTCTTC. The J gene is TRBJ2-1, the V gene TRBV10-3, with a possible D match to TRBD1 (6 bases). CDR3 length equals 14 residues. Per the germline V gene, CDR1 is ENHRY and CDR2 is SYGVKD. The germline V and J ends were trimmed by 6 bases and 5 bases, with 14 bases remaining between them.

V gene TRBV27 combines with J gene TRBJ1-2; 9 bases fit TRBD1. This CDR3 contains 14 residues. J was trimmed by 6 bases and V by 5 bases; bases with no gene match: 7. Germline CDR1 and CDR2: MNHEY and SMNVEV (reference sequence). CDR3 region: CASSPRQGVNGYTF. DNA for the CDR3: TGTGCCAGCAGTCCAAGACAGGGGGTGAATGGCTACACCTTC.

In its sample, this clone was seen a few times. The rearrangement joins TRBV19 to TRBJ2-2; perhaps TRBD2 as D (6 bases). Germline V gene data show CDR1 as LNHDA and CDR2 as SQIVND (reference sequence). V was shortened by 3 bases and J by 5 bases, with 16 bases between the two germline ends. The CDR3 is made up of 16 amino acids. The CDR3 here is CASSITVGGGTGELFF. The DNA of the CDR3 is TGTGCCAGTAGTATTACGGTGGGGGGAGGTACCGGGGAGCTGTTTTTT.

V and J are TRBV12-3 or TRBV12-4 and TRBJ1-1; D possibly corresponds to TRBD1 (6 bases). This CDR3 region has 12 residues. V lost 6 bases, J lost 6 bases, and 11 bases lay in between. The CDR3 sequence: CASRKKGAEAFF. CDR3 nucleotides: TGTGCCAGCAGAAAGAAGGGGGCTGAAGCTTTCTTT.

The chain links TRBV11-2 to TRBJ1-1; 9 bases align to TRBD1. V dropped 6 bases and J dropped 1; count of bases not matched to a gene: 12. Germline CDR1 is SGHAT and CDR2 is FQNNGV. The CDR3 is 17 amino acids. CDR3 sequence (DNA): TGTGCCAGCAGTCGTGGACAGGGGAGAGTGGGGAACACTGAAGCTTTCTTT. It codes for CASSRGQGRVGNTEAFF.

CDR3 coding DNA: TGTGCCAGTAGTCTCCCGGGGACAGCGAAGGGAACTGAAGCTTTCTTT. Encoded protein: CASSLPGTAKGTEAFF. The chain joins TRBV19 to TRBJ1-1; 7 bases agree with TRBD1. Germline values: CDR1 LNHDA, CDR2 SQIVND (reference sequence). The CDR3 is 16 residues long. V dropped 5 bases and J dropped 5; count of bases not matched to a gene: 14. The whole variable domain, filled in from reference TRBV19 and TRBJ1-1, reads DGGITQSPKYLFRKEGQNVTLSCEQNLNHDAMYWYRQDPGQGLRLIYYSQIVNDFQKGDIAEGYSVSREKKESFPLTVTSAQKNPTAFYLCASSLPGTAKGTEAFFGQGTRLTVV.

The chain couples TRBV5-1 to TRBJ1-1; no clear D. Germline values: CDR1 SGHRS, CDR2 YFSETQ. V lost 0 bases and J lost 0, with 12 bases in between. This CDR3 spans 16 amino acids. The CDR3 coding sequence is TGCGCCAGCAGCTTGGGACTTGGGTCCCTGAACACTGAAGCTTTCTTT. It is translated as CASSLGLGSLNTEAFF.

This chain uses TRBV7-6 with TRBJ2-7, with TRBD2 identical over 10 bases. The CDR3 is made up of 15 amino acids. CDR1 is SGHVS and CDR2 is FNYEAQ in the germline V gene. V trimming: 3 bases; J trimming: 5 bases; junction bases outside the gene matches: 7. For the CDR3, the DNA is TGTGCCAGCAGCTTGGCTGGGACTAGCGAAGACGAGCAGTACTTC. Protein: CASSLAGTSEDEQYF.

This clone was detected once. This chain uses TRBV19 with TRBJ1-5; D is ambiguous. The V end lost 10 bases, the J end lost 6 bases, and 19 bases lay between the germline ends. The CDR3 has 14 residues. Germline values: CDR1 LNHDA, CDR2 SQIVND (reference sequence). The CDR3 coding sequence is TGTGCCACCACGGAGTATCGGGAGGGTCAGCCCCAGCATTTT. Its protein product is CATTEYREGQPQHF.

This rearrangement joins TRBV6-5 to TRBJ2-1; 8 nucleotides line up with TRBD2. J gave up 8 bases and V 2 bases, and 5 bases lay outside the gene matches. This CDR3 has 14 amino acids. The germline V gene encodes CDR1 MNHEY and CDR2 SVGAGI. The CDR3 sequence is CASSYGRLAHEQFF. CDR3 bases: TGTGCCAGCAGTTACGGGAGACTAGCGCATGAGCAGTTCTTC.

The chain uses TRBV19 and TRBJ1-6; TRBD1 might be the D (5 bases). CDR1 is LNHDA and CDR2 is SQIVND in the germline V gene (reference sequence). The CDR3 has 15 amino acids. The V end lost 8 bases, the J end lost 0 bases, and 11 bases lay between the germline ends. CDR3 DNA sequence: TGTGCCAGTTCACAGGCGAGCTCCTATAATTCACCCCTCCACTTT. It encodes CASSQASSYNSPLHF.

For the CDR3, the DNA is TGTGCCAGCAGCACTTTCCTTGGACAGGGCTCCTATAATTCACCCCTCCACTTT. Translation gives CASSTFLGQGSYNSPLHF. The rearrangement uses TRBV27 and TRBJ1-6; 8 bases align to TRBD1. The CDR3 is made up of 18 amino acids. The germline V gene encodes CDR1 MNHEY and CDR2 SMNVEV (reference sequence). Losses at the gene ends were 6 bases for V and 0 bases for J; bases not matched to a gene: 10.

In its sample, this clone was seen once. The V call is TRBV18, the J call TRBJ2-3; 7 nucleotides line up with TRBD2. Looked up from germline, CDR1 is KGHSH and CDR2 is LQKENI. V dropped 1 base and J dropped 2; count of bases not matched to a gene: 0. This CDR3 is built from 14 residues. The DNA for the CDR3 is TGTGCCAGCTCACCACAGCGGGACACAGATACGCAGTATTTT. It is translated as CASSPQRDTDTQYF.

The V gene is TRBV5-1, the J gene TRBJ2-3, with 8 bases fitting TRBD2. Trimming removed 4 bases from V and 0 bases from J; junction bases left unmatched: 4. This CDR3 is built from 15 residues. Germline V gives CDR1 SGHRS, CDR2 YFSETQ. The CDR3 loop reads CASSPLAASTDTQYF. The CDR3 nucleotides are TGCGCCAGCAGCCCACTAGCGGCTAGCACAGATACGCAGTATTTT.

The V gene is TRBV4-1, the J gene TRBJ2-1, with 8 bases lining up with TRBD2. With 0 bases clipped from V and 7 bases from J, the junction kept 11 bases outside the gene matches. The CDR3 has 17 amino acids. Per germline, CDR1 MGHRA and CDR2 YSYEKL. In DNA form, the CDR3 reads TGCGCCAGCAGCCAAGAGTGGTCCAGCGGGAGAAGGAATGAGCAGTTCTTC. Protein: CASSQEWSSGRRNEQFF.

V and J are TRBV7-3 and TRBJ1-2; TRBD1 matches 10 bases. This CDR3 comprises 14 residues. J was trimmed by 6 bases and V by 4 bases; bases with no gene match: 5. Looked up from germline, CDR1 is SGHTA and CDR2 is FQGTGA. As DNA, the CDR3 is TGTGCCAGCAGCTCCCGACAGGGGGCGGATGGCTACACCTTC. Its translation: CASSSRQGADGYTF.